This T cell receptor (beta chain) was recorded in a study of T cell repertoires in cytomegalovirus infection. Study-wide background: Both CMV infection and a matching HLA type were indicated by public TCR beta signatures.

TCRdb reanalysed the reads using MiXCR and keeps one entry per CDR3 protein. The top ten clones hold 2.5% to 3% of a sample with 740,000 or so distinct CDR3 sequences, under 40% of them seen once. The specimen sequenced was PBMCs. The sequence was collected from a human donor in good health (CMV status not recorded). Some clones in this sample may be carry-over from other donors' samples.

The CDR3 sequence is CASSWGLTYTQYF. The CDR3, as DNA: TGTGCCAGCAGTTGGGGCCTCACGTATACGCAGTATTTT. The chain has TRBV28 and TRBJ2-3; TRBD1 is a possible D gene (5 bases). CDR3 length: 13 residues. The V end was cut by 4 bases, the J end by 7 bases, with 12 bases between. From germline, CDR1 is MDHEN and CDR2 SYDVKM. Drawing the rest from reference TRBV28 and TRBJ2-3, the complete variable domain is DVKVTQSSRYLVKRTGEKVFLECVQDMDHENMFWYRQDPGLGLRLIYFSYDVKMKEKGDIPEGYSVSREKKERFSLILESASTNQTSMYLCASSWGLTYTQYFGPGTRLTVL.